The rows below give T cell receptor beta chains drawn from one sample of a study of beta chain features in type 1 diabetes. Assay used: immunoSEQ multiplex PCR; TCRdb lists only in-frame clones, some missing. The sample lists about 250,000 clones, approximately 10% occurring once. The sequenced sample was naive CD4+ T cells from blood. The receptors here all came from a man aged 25 to 40 with type 1 diabetes. Both conserved end residues are part of each CDR3. A D gene is named only where the DNA matches it firmly. Not every row has a clone size; where given, it reads once, few, many or a size class.

V	D	J	size	CDR3	DNA
TRBV2	NA	TRBJ2-2	few	CASSVRSGELFF	TGTGCCAGCAGTGTCCGTTCCGGGGAGCTGTTTTTT
TRBV2	NA	TRBJ1-5	NA	CASSFDRNQPQHF	TGTGCCAGCAGCTTCGACAGAAATCAGCCCCAGCATTTT
TRBV27	NA	TRBJ2-1	NA	CASSYGKNNNEQFF	TGTGCCAGCAGTTACGGGAAGAACAACAATGAGCAGTTCTTC
TRBV7-2	NA	TRBJ1-5	few	CASSKQGILSNQPQHF	TGTGCCAGCAGCAAGCAGGGGATTCTGAGCAATCAGCCCCAGCATTTT
TRBV18	TRBD2	TRBJ2-1	few	CASSPRTGGSEQFF	TGTGCCAGCTCACCAAGGACGGGAGGTAGTGAGCAGTTCTTC
TRBV28	NA	TRBJ2-7	few	CASSPQGLSYEQYF	TGTGCCAGCAGTCCCCAGGGCCTCTCCTACGAGCAGTACTTC
TRBV4-2	NA	TRBJ2-7	few	CASSPWVADEQYF	TGTGCCAGCAGCCCTTGGGTAGCGGACGAGCAGTACTTC
TRBV7-9	TRBD1	TRBJ1-6	NA	CASSGNDRDKFSYNSPLHF	TGTGCCAGCAGCGGAAACGACAGGGATAAATTCTCCTATAATTCACCCCTCCACTTT
TRBV18	NA	TRBJ1-2	few	CASSPDRDYGYTF	TGTGCCAGCTCACCGGACAGAGACTATGGCTACACCTTC
TRBV19	NA	TRBJ1-5	NA	CASSIDGGGRNQPQHF	TGTGCCAGTAGTATAGATGGCGGAGGGCGCAATCAGCCCCAGCATTTT
TRBV18	NA	TRBJ1-1	NA	CASSPTPGYTEAFF	TGTGCCAGCTCACCAACCCCCGGGTACACTGAAGCTTTCTTT
TRBV19	TRBD1	TRBJ1-5	NA	CASQTHDRGSGDQPQHF	TGTGCCAGTCAAACGCACGACAGGGGCAGTGGAGATCAGCCCCAGCATTTT
TRBV5-4	TRBD2	TRBJ2-5	few	CASSASLAGGRETQYF	TGTGCCAGCAGCGCCTCCCTAGCGGGGGGGCGAGAGACCCAGTACTTC
TRBV2	NA	TRBJ1-6	few	CASSEWQGGSPLHF	TGTGCCAGCAGTGAATGGCAGGGCGGATCACCCCTCCACTTT
TRBV5-1	NA	TRBJ1-1	once	CASSLRGQWTEAFF	TGCGCCAGCAGCTTGCGAGGACAATGGACTGAAGCTTTCTTT
TRBV9	NA	TRBJ2-2	few	CASSDSGPNTGELFF	TGTGCCAGCAGCGATAGCGGACCGAACACCGGGGAGCTGTTTTTT
TRBV27	TRBD2	TRBJ2-5	few	CASSFLAGGEETQYF	TGTGCCAGCAGTTTTCTAGCGGGGGGTGAGGAGACCCAGTACTTC
TRBV4-3	NA	TRBJ1-2	NA	CASSQDQGSWGYTF	TGCGCCAGCAGCCAAGATCAGGGGAGTTGGGGCTACACCTTC
TRBV5-6	TRBD1	TRBJ2-2	NA	CASSWRTGQTGELFF	TGTGCCAGCAGCTGGAGGACAGGGCAGACCGGGGAGCTGTTTTTT
TRBV9	NA	TRBJ1-2	NA	CASTQGQDSPGYTF	TGTGCCAGCACCCAGGGGCAGGACAGCCCCGGCTACACCTTC
TRBV5-1	TRBD2	TRBJ2-7	few	CASSPTSGSYEQYF	TGCGCCAGCAGTCCCACTAGCGGGAGCTACGAGCAGTACTTC
TRBV4-2	NA	TRBJ1-2	NA	CASSQDRHGNYGYTF	TGTGCCAGCAGCCAAGATAGACACGGAAACTATGGCTACACCTTC
TRBV18	NA	TRBJ2-5	few	CASSRGEQETQYF	TGTGCCAGTTCTCGCGGGGAACAAGAGACCCAGTACTTC
TRBV15	TRBD2	TRBJ2-1	NA	CATSRGWTSGYYNEQFF	TGTGCCACCAGCAGAGGATGGACTAGCGGGTATTACAATGAGCAGTTCTTC
TRBV5-1	TRBD2	TRBJ2-1	NA	CASSLPSGNPYNEQFF	TGCGCCAGCAGCTTGCCTAGCGGGAACCCTTACAATGAGCAGTTCTTC
TRBV9	NA	TRBJ2-1	once	CASSVEVALSYNEQFF	TGTGCCAGCAGCGTAGAAGTAGCGCTGTCCTACAATGAGCAGTTCTTC
TRBV6-1	TRBD2	TRBJ2-3	NA	CASSGLGLAVTDTQYF	TGTGCCAGCAGTGGCCTCGGACTAGCGGTCACAGATACGCAGTATTTT
TRBV7-2	NA	TRBJ2-7	NA	CASSLAPGVVYEQYF	TGTGCCAGCAGCTTAGCTCCCGGGGTTGTCTACGAGCAGTACTTC
TRBV11-2	TRBD2	TRBJ2-1	few	CASSLAGYRGGGTSHEQFF	TGTGCCAGCAGCTTAGCGGGGTATCGAGGCGGGGGGACGTCTCATGAGCAGTTCTTC
TRBV4-2	TRBD1	TRBJ1-2	few	CASSQVLSGTGGIDYGYTF	TGTGCCAGCAGCCAAGTTTTGTCTGGGACAGGGGGCATTGACTATGGCTACACCTTC
TRBV9	NA	TRBJ2-7	few	CASSPALRSYEQYF	TGTGCCAGCAGTCCGGCGTTGCGGAGCTACGAGCAGTACTTC
TRBV7-8	NA	TRBJ1-4	few	CASRSNRATNEKLFF	TGTGCCAGCAGATCGAACAGGGCAACTAATGAAAAACTGTTTTTT
TRBV7-2	NA	TRBJ2-3	few	CASSSSIWGADTQYF	TGTGCCAGCAGCTCTTCAATATGGGGGGCAGATACGCAGTATTTT
TRBV4-1	NA	TRBJ2-3	NA	CASSPARDTQYF	TGCGCCAGCAGCCCGGCGCGGGATACGCAGTATTTT
TRBV15	NA	TRBJ2-5	few	CATSRDRVLTETQYF	TGTGCCACCAGCAGAGACAGGGTATTAACAGAGACCCAGTACTTC
TRBV4-3	NA	TRBJ2-1	few	CASSHSAGYNEQFF	TGCGCCAGCAGCCACTCCGCGGGCTACAATGAGCAGTTCTTC
TRBV11-1	NA	TRBJ2-1	few	CASSPLRVDRAYNEQFF	TGTGCCAGCAGCCCCCTTAGAGTGGATCGGGCCTACAATGAGCAGTTCTTC
TRBV27	NA	TRBJ2-7	few	CASSLSVNPGSYEQYF	TGTGCCAGCAGTTTATCGGTAAACCCGGGCTCCTACGAGCAGTACTTC
TRBV11-2	NA	TRBJ1-1	NA	CASSRQNTEAFF	TGTGCCAGCAGCCGACAGAACACTGAAGCTTTCTTT
TRBV7-9	TRBD2	TRBJ2-3	NA	CASSYMAGDQDTQYF	TGTGCCAGCAGTTATATGGCGGGGGATCAAGATACGCAGTATTTT